A single sample gave rise to the 32 T cell receptor beta chains below, sequenced in a study of blood T cell repertoires in COVID-19. Here immunoSEQ multiplex PCR was the method, and the copy in TCRdb shows in-frame clones only, minus some. The sample contains around 250,000 clones, 80% to 90% of which appear only once. Sequencing was done on a sample of PBMCs or T cells enriched from blood (not recorded which). These receptors were collected from a woman in her forties or fifties who had recovered from COVID-19.

The table lists this clone with a count of one. The chain is built from TRBV7-9 and TRBJ2-6; tentatively, D is TRBD1 (6 bases). CDR3 length equals 14 residues. CDR1 is SEHNR and CDR2 is FQNEAQ in the germline V gene (reference sequence). CDR3 coding DNA: TGTGCGGGCCAGGGGTCCTCTGGGGCCAACGTCCTGACTTTC. Translation: CAGQGSSGANVLTF.

The CDR3 loop reads CASSLLTGGGPGANVLTF. In nucleotides, the CDR3 is TGCGCCAGCAGCTTACTGACAGGGGGAGGCCCTGGGGCCAACGTCCTGACTTTC. V gene TRBV5-1 combines with J gene TRBJ2-6, with 9 bases lining up with TRBD1. This CDR3 is built from 18 residues. V dropped 2 bases and J dropped 2; count of bases not matched to a gene: 8. CDR1 SGHRS and CDR2 YFSETQ come from the germline V gene.

This chain uses TRBV5-1 with TRBJ1-4; no clear D gene. The germline gives CDR1 SGHRS, CDR2 YFSETQ. V dropped 5 bases and J dropped 3 bases, with 14 bases sitting between them. The CDR3 runs to 15 residues. The CDR3 DNA reads as TGCGCCAGCAGTCGGAGGGAGTTGGCTAATGAAAAACTGTTTTTT. Translated: CASSRRELANEKLFF.

This clone was observed a few times. This chain connects TRBV30 to TRBJ1-6; D gene ambiguous. The CDR3 is made up of 13 amino acids. Germline CDR1 is GTSNPN and CDR2 is SVGIG (reference sequence). The germline V and J ends were trimmed by 5 bases and 10 bases, with 15 bases remaining between them. In DNA, the CDR3 is TGTGCCTGGGCCCGGGAATTCGGCTCACCCCTCCACTTT. Its protein is CAWAREFGSPLHF.

A single count supports this clone. The CDR3 nucleotides are TGTGCCAGCAGCTTAGAGCGGAGCTCCTACGAGCAGTACTTC. Amino acids: CASSLERSSYEQYF. This rearrangement joins TRBV7-8 to TRBJ2-7; maybe TRBD2 (5 bases). In germline, CDR1 is SGHVS, CDR2 FQNEAQ. V was trimmed by 1 base and J by 0 bases, leaving 7 bases between them. The CDR3 length is 14 residues.

This clone occurred a few times. The genes are TRBV5-1 and TRBJ1-2; TRBD1 agrees at 9 bases. Germline V gene data show CDR1 as SGHRS and CDR2 as YFSETQ. V dropped 6 bases and J dropped 8; count of bases not matched to a gene: 14. The CDR3 consists of 15 residues. CDR3 in DNA: TGCGCCAGCACCCCCCAGGCACAGGGGGCGTTGGGCTACACCTTC. This translates into CASTPQAQGALGYTF.

This chain joins TRBV28 and TRBJ2-1; 7 bases are shared with TRBD2. CDR3 length: 15 amino acids. The germline gives CDR1 MDHEN, CDR2 SYDVKM. With 8 bases clipped from V and 4 bases from J, the junction kept 11 bases outside the gene matches. CDR3 coding DNA: TGTGCCAGCTCCCCCTTAGCGGGTGGTTACAATGAGCAGTTCTTC. It specifies CASSPLAGGYNEQFF.

The chain joins TRBV3-1 (or the pseudogene TRBV3-2) to TRBJ2-2, with 8 bases aligning to TRBD2. The germline V gene encodes CDR1 LGHDT and CDR2 YNNKEL (reference sequence). V lost 2 bases to trimming and J lost 1 base; unmatched junction nucleotides: 6. The CDR3 contains 17 residues. The CDR3 bases are TGTGCCAGCAGCCAATACCCGGGACTAGGGAACACCGGGGAGCTGTTTTTT. Translation: CASSQYPGLGNTGELFF.

The gene calls are TRBV7-8 and TRBJ1-3; no definite D call. In germline, CDR1 is SGHVS, CDR2 FQNEAQ. The CDR3 is 15 residues long. Trimming stripped 5 bases from V and 0 bases from J, with 11 bases between. The DNA of the CDR3 is TGTGCCAGCAGCCCTGCCGGGAGCTCTGGAAACACCATATATTTT. Translating it yields CASSPAGSSGNTIYF.

The rearrangement links TRBV21-1 to TRBJ1-5; the listed D gene, TRBD1, was not tested against the DNA. TRBV21-1 constitutes a pseudogene. The CDR3 has 14 amino acids. CDR3 sequence: CASRLLGAWEPQHF. For the CDR3, the DNA is TGTGCCAGCAGACTCCTAGGGGCCTGGGAGCCCCAGCATTTT.

This clone was recorded only once. The chain uses TRBV6-5 and TRBJ1-2, with 7 bases aligning to TRBD1. CDR1 is MNHEY and CDR2 is SVGAGI in the germline V gene. V lost 7 bases and J lost 5; bases outside the gene matches: 13. CDR3 size: 15 residues. The CDR3 spells CASNPQGGRQYGYTF. CDR3 nucleotides: TGTGCCAGCAACCCCCAGGGGGGCCGCCAGTATGGCTACACCTTC.

The rearrangement links TRBV7-2 to TRBJ1-2; tentative D call: TRBD1 (6 bases). V lost 1 base to trimming and J lost 4 bases, with 7 bases between them. CDR3 length: 13 amino acids. Looked up from germline, CDR1 is SGHTA and CDR2 is FQGNSA. In DNA, the CDR3 is TGTGCCAGCAGCTTAGAGGACAGCTATGGCTACACCTTC. Its translation: CASSLEDSYGYTF. Combining the CDR3 with reference TRBV7-2 and TRBJ1-2 gives the whole variable domain GAGVSQSPSNKVTEKGKDVELRCDPISGHTALYWYRQSLGQGLEFLIYFQGNSAPDKSGLPSDRFSAERTGGSVSTLTIQRTQQEDSAVYLCASSLEDSYGYTFGSGTRLTVV.

This chain uses TRBV13 with TRBJ2-5, with 8 positions matching TRBD1. There are 14 residues in the CDR3. Germline lookup yields CDR1 PRHDT and CDR2 FYEKMQ (reference sequence). The J segment lost 5 bases and the V segment lost 4 bases, leaving 6 bases of the junction unmatched. The CDR3 nucleotides read TGTGCCAGCAGCTCTGGACAGGGACAGGAGACCCAGTACTTC. Translated, it gives CASSSGQGQETQYF.

The CDR3 bases are TGTGCCATCAGAGGAGATTTTGATTCACCCCTCCACTTT. Amino acid sequence: CAIRGDFDSPLHF. The chain is built from TRBV10-3 and TRBJ1-6; D ambiguous. Per germline, CDR1 ENHRY and CDR2 SYGVKD. Deletions cut 6 bases from V and 8 bases from J, with 11 bases between. The CDR3 has 13 residues.

V usage is TRBV11-2 and J usage is TRBJ1-2; D gene uncertain. The V end lost 6 bases, the J end lost 6 bases, and 26 bases lay between the germline ends. Germline CDR1 reads SGHAT; CDR2 reads FQNNGV. The CDR3 spans 17 residues. The CDR3 spells CASSSRSSRFAVHGYTF. In DNA form, the CDR3 reads TGTGCCAGCAGTTCTCGTTCGTCGCGGTTTGCGGTTCATGGCTACACCTTC.

V and J are TRBV5-4 and TRBJ2-7; 8 nucleotides match TRBD1. CDR1 is SGHNT and CDR2 is YYREEE in the germline V gene (reference sequence). Trimming took 4 bases from V and 4 from J; bases not matched to a gene: 4. The CDR3 totals 13 residues. The CDR3 reads CASSQDRVYEQYF. The CDR3 nucleotides read TGTGCCAGCAGCCAGGACAGGGTGTACGAGCAGTACTTC.

This chain connects TRBV6-6 to TRBJ2-7; 10 bases are a match to TRBD1. Germline-derived CDR1 and CDR2 are MNHNY and SVGAGI (reference sequence). The CDR3 is 15 amino acids. The V gene end was trimmed by 3 bases and the J gene end by 7 bases; junction bases not matched to a gene: 9. This CDR3 is CASSYSGTGVEEQYF. In DNA, the CDR3 is TGTGCCAGCAGTTATTCCGGGACAGGGGTGGAGGAGCAGTACTTC.

The rearrangement uses TRBV27 and TRBJ2-6; D is uncertain. Germline V lookup: CDR1 MNHEY, CDR2 SMNVEV (reference sequence). The CDR3 extends over 17 amino acids. With 6 bases removed from V and 0 bases from J, the gap between germline ends came to 15 bases. The CDR3 DNA follows: TGTGCCAGCAGCCAGACGCAGGTCCACTCTGGGGCCAACGTCCTGACTTTC. Translation gives CASSQTQVHSGANVLTF.

The chain uses TRBV27 and TRBJ1-4; D is unclear. Looked up from germline, CDR1 is MNHEY and CDR2 is SMNVEV (reference sequence). This CDR3 is 15 amino acids long. With 6 bases removed from V and 8 bases from J, the gap between germline ends came to 19 bases. DNA for the CDR3: TGTGCCAGCAGCTACTCGGGAAAAGGAGGCGAAAAACTGTTTTTT. As protein: CASSYSGKGGEKLFF.

V usage is TRBV27 and J usage is TRBJ2-7, with D perhaps matching TRBD1 (6 bases). V was shortened by 5 bases and J by 3 bases, with 11 bases between the two germline ends. The CDR3 extends over 13 amino acids. Germline CDR1 reads MNHEY; CDR2 reads SMNVEV (reference sequence). The CDR3 loop reads CASSMRQDYEQYF. CDR3 nucleotides: TGTGCCAGCAGTATGAGACAGGACTACGAGCAGTACTTC.

The CDR3: CASSSRTGAGSYEQYF. CDR3 coding DNA: TGTGCCAGCAGCTCACGGACAGGGGCGGGCTCCTACGAGCAGTACTTC. The V gene is TRBV13, the J gene TRBJ2-7; 9 bases map to TRBD1. Germline CDR1 and CDR2: PRHDT and FYEKMQ (reference sequence). The V segment lost 4 bases and the J segment 0 bases; nucleotides outside the gene matches: 7. The CDR3 contains 16 residues.

The CDR3 spells CASRIGTSGRFDTQYF. Written as DNA, the CDR3 is TGTGCCAGCAGGATAGGGACTAGCGGGAGATTTGATACGCAGTATTTT. V is TRBV25-1 and J is TRBJ2-3, with 14 positions matching TRBD2. With 6 bases clipped from V and 6 bases from J, the junction kept 8 bases outside the gene matches. CDR1 is MGHDK, CDR2 SYGVNS, per germline. This CDR3 has 16 residues.

This clone showed up just a few times. This chain connects TRBV25-1 to TRBJ1-2, with TRBD1 as a possible D gene (6 bases). This CDR3 is 13 amino acids long. The germline V and J ends were trimmed by 10 bases and 3 bases, with 15 bases remaining between them. CDR1 MGHDK and CDR2 SYGVNS come from the germline V gene. The CDR3 region has the DNA TGTGCCACCGACGGGGGGGCGGACTATGGCTACACCTTC. It encodes CATDGGADYGYTF.

V gene TRBV21-1 combines with J gene TRBJ2-7; the table's D call, TRBD2, has no DNA check behind it. TRBV21-1 has pseudogene status. The CDR3 sequence is 15 residues long. In DNA, the CDR3 is TGTGCCAGCAGCAAAGCGCGTTCCGGAGCTTACGAGCAGTACTTC. Protein: CASSKARSGAYEQYF.

CDR3 DNA: TGTGCCAGTAGTAAAGGGGTTCCAGATACGCAGTATTTT. Encoded protein: CASSKGVPDTQYF. The chain uses TRBV19 and TRBJ2-3; possible D gene TRBD1, 5 bases. This CDR3 contains 13 residues. V lost 4 bases to trimming and J lost 4 bases, with 9 bases between them. The germline CDR1 and CDR2 sequences are LNHDA and SQIVND (reference sequence).

The chain recombines TRBV4-2 with TRBJ2-7, with D perhaps TRBD2 (5 bases). The V gene lost 4 bases and the J gene lost 8 bases, with 12 bases spanning the gap. The CDR3 length is 12 residues. Per the germline V gene, CDR1 is LGHNA and CDR2 is YNFKEQ. CDR3 bases: TGTGCCAGCAGCCTCTGGACTGGCCAGCAGTACTTC. This gives the protein CASSLWTGQQYF.

The CDR3 DNA reads as TGTGCCAGCAGCCCCGACAGGGCCGGGGAGCAGTACTTC. Translation gives CASSPDRAGEQYF. The chain employs TRBV12-3 or TRBV12-4 and TRBJ2-7; 7 bases align to TRBD1. This CDR3 contains 13 residues. The V segment lost 6 bases and the J segment 7 bases; nucleotides outside the gene matches: 9.

This clone has only a few counts. The chain couples TRBV18 to TRBJ1-1; TRBD1 is a possible D gene (6 bases). The ends were cut back, 2 bases at V and 1 base at J, with 11 bases in the middle. The CDR3 is made up of 15 amino acids. Germline V gene data show CDR1 as KGHSH and CDR2 as LQKENI. In DNA, the CDR3 is TGTGCCAGCTCACCATTCCAGGGGACGAACACTGAAGCTTTCTTT. Protein product: CASSPFQGTNTEAFF. Drawing the rest from reference TRBV18 and TRBJ1-1, the complete variable domain is NAGVMQNPRHLVRRRGQEARLRCSPMKGHSHVYWYRQLPEEGLKFMVYLQKENIIDESGMPKERFSAEFPKEGPSILRIQQVVRGDSAAYFCASSPFQGTNTEAFFGQGTRLTVV.

The chain couples TRBV4-2 to TRBJ2-4, with D possibly being TRBD1 (7 bases). Trimming stripped 0 bases from V and 6 bases from J, with 15 bases between. CDR3 length: 16 residues. Germline V lookup: CDR1 LGHNA, CDR2 YNFKEQ. CDR3 nucleotides: TGTGCCAGCAGCCAAGATGAGAGGCAGGGGGGAAACATTCAGTACTTC. Translated: CASSQDERQGGNIQYF.

Only one count was recorded for this clone. The chain couples TRBV28 to TRBJ2-2; D might be TRBD1 (6 bases). CDR3 length equals 15 residues. V shed 7 bases and J shed 2 bases, with 14 bases lying between them. The germline V gene encodes CDR1 MDHEN and CDR2 SYDVKM. CDR3 nucleotide sequence: TGTGCCAGCATTTCGGGACAAATAAACACCGGGGAGCTGTTTTTT. Translated, it gives CASISGQINTGELFF.

This chain uses TRBV18 with TRBJ2-7; 10 bases are shared with TRBD1. The germline V gene has CDR1 KGHSH and CDR2 LQKENI. The CDR3 is 14 residues long. After removal of 1 base from V and 5 bases from J, the junction contained 2 bases not matched to a gene. The CDR3 protein is CASSPRGQGNEQYF. CDR3 nucleotide sequence: TGTGCCAGCTCACCACGGGGACAGGGGAACGAGCAGTACTTC.

The V gene is TRBV7-2, the J gene TRBJ2-5; possibly TRBD1 for D (6 bases). The CDR3 runs to 13 residues. Trimming cost V 5 bases and J 4 bases, with 11 bases left between them. Germline CDR1 SGHTA, CDR2 FQGNSA. The CDR3 nucleotides read TGTGCCAGCAGCCCGGGACAACGAGAGACCCAGTACTTC. It is translated as CASSPGQRETQYF.